The 7 T cell receptor beta chains below come from one sample, sequenced in a study of shared clonotypes between healthy human individuals. The table came from immunoSEQ multiplex PCR; TCRdb's copy has only in-frame clones and leaves some out. The table has around 2,000,000 clones, 85% to 95% seen once. Sequencing was carried out using naive CD4+ T cells sorted from blood. Noted subset: CD45RA+ positively selected. All receptors derive from a man aged 18-30 years in good health.

V is TRBV6-5 and J is TRBJ1-4, with TRBD1 matching 9 bases. Germline V lookup: CDR1 MNHEY, CDR2 SVGAGI. V shed 6 bases, J shed 8 bases, and the junction held 10 bases outside the gene matches. This CDR3 spans 15 amino acids. In DNA, the CDR3 is TGTGCCAGCAGCCGAGGGGACAGGGTAACGGAAAAACTGTTTTTT. Protein sequence: CASSRGDRVTEKLFF.

V usage is TRBV6-1 and J usage is TRBJ1-2; 8 nucleotides agree with TRBD1. J was trimmed by 5 bases and V by 5 bases; bases with no gene match: 7. The CDR3 length is 14 residues. Germline V lookup: CDR1 MNHNS, CDR2 SASEGT. CDR3 sequence reads: CASSPGTGRYGYTF. The CDR3 DNA is TGTGCCAGCAGTCCCGGGACAGGAAGATATGGCTACACCTTC.

Regarding this clone: A much larger clone differs by one base, so this may be a read error. The chain joins TRBV28 to TRBJ2-6; D is undetermined. Trimming removed 6 bases from V and 0 bases from J, with 3 bases in between. The CDR3 runs 13 residues. CDR1 is MDHEN and CDR2 is SYDVKM in the germline V gene. This CDR3 is CASRDSGANVLTF. In nucleotides, the CDR3 is TGTGCCAGCAGGGACTCTGGGGCCAACGTCCTGACTTTC.

This clone was counted a single time. This sequence joins TRBV30 and TRBJ2-5; D is uncertain. This CDR3 spans 11 amino acids. The germline V and J ends were trimmed by 3 bases and 8 bases, with 10 bases remaining between them. CDR1 is GTSNPN and CDR2 is SVGIG in the germline V gene (reference sequence). CDR3: CAWREKNTQYF. CDR3 nucleotides: TGTGCCTGGAGGGAGAAGAACACCCAGTACTTC. Together with reference TRBV30 and TRBJ2-5, the CDR3 gives the full variable domain: SQTIHQWPATLVQPVGSPLSLECTVEGTSNPNLYWYRQAAGRGLQLLFYSVGIGQISSEVPQNLSASRPQDRQFILSSKKLLLSDSGFYLCAWREKNTQYFGPGTRLLVL.

This clone came up once. This clone may be a read error of a much larger clone one base away. Distinct nucleotide sequences in the sample also encode this CDR3. CDR3 DNA sequence: TGCGCCAGCAGTCCGCTCCGGGGGGCAAAGCGGGAGCAGTACTTC. Translation gives CASSPLRGAKREQYF. The chain recombines TRBV2 with TRBJ2-7; possible D gene TRBD2, 7 bases. CDR1 and CDR2 (germline): SNHLY, FYNNEI. This CDR3 is 15 amino acids long.

This clone is a singleton in its sample. The V and J genes are TRBV10-3 and TRBJ2-2; tentatively, D is TRBD1 (5 bases). This CDR3 is built from 15 residues. Per the germline V gene, CDR1 is ENHRY and CDR2 is SYGVKD. V lost 10 bases and J lost 4, with 19 bases in between. The CDR3 protein is CATGFSGKSTGELFF. The CDR3 DNA is TGTGCCACCGGCTTCTCAGGGAAAAGCACCGGGGAGCTGTTTTTT.

The gene calls are TRBV29-1 and TRBJ2-7; D is tentatively TRBD1 or TRBD2 (6 bases each). The V and J ends lost 6 bases and 4 bases respectively, with 16 bases between them. In germline, CDR1 is SQVTM, CDR2 ANQGSEA. The CDR3 totals 13 residues. CDR3 region: CSVRRGVGYEQYF. The CDR3 DNA is TGCAGCGTCCGGAGGGGGGTGGGTTACGAGCAGTACTTC.